This T cell receptor (beta chain) was sequenced during a study of post-analysis software for immune sequencing data (dated by TCRdb to between 2015 and 2016). Study-level background: The recorded disease courses included relapsing-remitting, secondary progressive and progressive-relapsing multiple sclerosis, and some patients had no subtype annotation. A subset of samples was prepared in parallel using single-end sample barcoding, then pooled and co-amplified after Illumina adapter ligation. The patient repertoires were set against approximately 10 previously published healthy control repertoires from donors whose ages ranged from roughly 6 to 27 years. Results and caveats for the whole study, not just this receptor: Significantly lower normalized Chao1 diversity was found in multiple sclerosis patients than in controls, suggesting substantial peripheral T-cell clonal expansion. Direct clustering with F measure showed strong co-clustering of samples prepared in the same batch, prompting a batch-effect correction. The multiple sclerosis patient group was slightly younger than the control group. About 5 TRBV segments, including TRBV5-6, TRBV5-1 and TRBV20-1, were significantly more frequent in patients than controls.

Receptor amplification or capture employed PCR. The reads were generated on an Illumina HiSeq 2500. To reduce PCR and sequencing biases, unique molecular identifiers were built into the TCR beta cDNA libraries. Approximately 500,000 cDNA molecules were obtained per 1 to 10 million input T cells, so each molecule approximated one T cell. The patient libraries were prepared and sequenced with the same protocol used for the earlier healthy control dataset. Within a given batch, samples were prepared together, multiplexed and sequenced on the same HiSeq lane. As for the authors' bioinformatics: Raw barcoded reads were processed with MIGEC, discarding single-read molecular identifier groups before consensus assembly and CDR3 extraction. Clonotype tables were post-analysed with VDJtools, and diversity was normalized by down-sampling all datasets to the smallest sample size. Repertoire overlap clustering matched CDR3 amino acid but not nucleotide sequences to correct batch-related cross-sample contamination. The public reads were reprocessed in TCRdb via fastp at Q25 and MiXCR, keeping in-frame beta chains. Every entry covers one CDR3 protein and lists the most common genes and DNA from its rows. The V and J calls shown here were made by TCRdb, not taken from the authors' results. In all, the sample holds about 820,000 distinct CDR3 sequences, and around 53% of those were seen once. Of the sample, about 4.8% falls within the top ten clones.

To demonstrate the VDJtools post-analysis software, the study profiled TCR beta repertoires from the peripheral blood of about 13 young patients with multiple sclerosis. Multiple sclerosis patients were children and adolescents aged about 6 to 16 years. V ends up 5 bases short and J 4 bases short, with an unmatched junction base count of 9. Reading from cysteine to phenylalanine, the CDR3 counts 15 amino acids. Just the 45-base CDR3 DNA is kept, in frame starting at base 1. Based on the germline V gene, the CDR1 and CDR2 sequences are SGHTA and FQGNSA. This clonotype was seen a few times. Its specific antigen is unknown. No base-level quality is on record; no much larger clone is a single base apart.

The chain uses TRBV7-2 and TRBJ2-3; 7 nucleotides in the junction match TRBD2. The sample was blood. The clonotype was recovered from a girl aged 10 to 17 with multiple sclerosis. The bases are TGTGCCAGCAGCGAACGTCGACTAGCCCCAGATACGCAGTATTTT. It encodes CASSERRLAPDTQYF.